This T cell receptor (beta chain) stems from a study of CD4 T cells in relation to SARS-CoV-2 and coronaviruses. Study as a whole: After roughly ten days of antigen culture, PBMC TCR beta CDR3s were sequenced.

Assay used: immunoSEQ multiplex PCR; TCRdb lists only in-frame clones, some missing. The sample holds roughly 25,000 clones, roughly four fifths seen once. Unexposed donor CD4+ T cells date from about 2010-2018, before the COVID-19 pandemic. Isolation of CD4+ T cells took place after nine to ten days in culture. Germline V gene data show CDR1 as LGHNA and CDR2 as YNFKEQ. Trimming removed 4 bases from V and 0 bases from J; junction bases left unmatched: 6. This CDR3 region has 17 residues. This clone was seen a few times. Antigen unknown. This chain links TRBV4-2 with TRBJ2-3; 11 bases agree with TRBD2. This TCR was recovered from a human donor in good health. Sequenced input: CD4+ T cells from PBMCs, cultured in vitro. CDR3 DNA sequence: TGTGCCAGCAGCCTCCGACTAGCGGGGCCTAGCACAGATACGCAGTATTTT. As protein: CASSLRLAGPSTDTQYF.